Presented here are 26 T cell receptor beta chains from one specimen sequenced in a study of regulatory T cells in long-lasting Graves disease. The time point: newly diagnosed GD, antithyroid drugs for less than 3 months. RNA from PBMCs was the source of the TCR library. The TCR beta library used iRepertoire HTBI primers with Arm-PCR amplification of CDR3. Via MiXCR, TCRdb re-called the multiplex PCR reads, giving one row per CDR3 protein. This table has roughly 560,000 distinct CDR3 sequences, around 13% appearing once. This sample also belongs to another study, concerning T cells in Graves' hyperthyroidism and ophthalmopathy.

The sequencing used peripheral blood mononuclear cells (PBMCs), collected at new diagnosis, from a patient treated with antithyroid drugs. Receptors were obtained from a woman under 40 with Graves disease.

The genes are TRBV5-1 and TRBJ2-7, with 11 bases aligning to TRBD1. Trimming took 4 bases from V and 4 from J; bases not matched to a gene: 4. Germline values: CDR1 SGHRS, CDR2 YFSETQ. The CDR3 covers 14 residues. CDR3 amino acids: CASSKGQGGYEQYV. The CDR3 DNA follows: TGCGCCAGCAGCAAGGGACAGGGGGGATACGAGCAGTACGTC.

This clonotype has ten or more counts. The chain employs TRBV7-2 and TRBJ2-1, with no clear D. Germline CDR1 is SGHTA and CDR2 is FQGNSA. Trimming stripped 1 base from V and 6 bases from J, with 7 bases between. The CDR3 has 13 amino acids. The CDR3 nucleotides are TGTGCCAGCAGCTTAGAGTACAGCAATGAGCAGTTCTTC. Protein product: CASSLEYSNEQFF. The variable domain in full, with the rest retrieved from reference TRBV7-2 and TRBJ2-1, is GAGVSQSPSNKVTEKGKDVELRCDPISGHTALYWYRQSLGQGLEFLIYFQGNSAPDKSGLPSDRFSAERTGGSVSTLTIQRTQQEDSAVYLCASSLEYSNEQFFGPGTRLTVL.

This clonotype appeared many times. V is TRBV27 and J is TRBJ1-2; D may be TRBD1 (6 bases). This CDR3 is built from 14 residues. Germline loops: CDR1 MNHEY, CDR2 SMNVEV (reference sequence). The V and J ends lost 5 bases and 0 bases respectively, with 10 bases between them. CDR3: CASSRSGANYGYTF. CDR3 nucleotides: TGTGCCAGCAGTAGATCAGGGGCTAACTATGGCTACACCTTC.

This chain connects TRBV4-3 to TRBJ2-3; 14 bases map to TRBD2. Per germline, CDR1 LGHNA and CDR2 YSLEER. There are 17 residues in the CDR3. V lost 2 bases, J lost 3 bases, and 4 bases stayed unmatched. The DNA of the CDR3 is TGCGCCAGCAGCCAACAAGGGACTAGCGGGAGTACAGATACGCAGTATTTT. This translates into CASSQQGTSGSTDTQYF.

This clonotype occurred many times. A junction boundary mismatches the germline segment, possibly from a read error. This rearrangement joins TRBV20-1 to TRBJ1-4, with 9 bases identical to TRBD1. From germline, CDR1 is DFQATT and CDR2 SNEGSKA (reference sequence). CDR3 length equals 13 residues. The CDR3 sequence is CSATGGGNEKLFF. The CDR3 nucleotides read TGCAGCGCTACAGGGGGCGGTAATGAAAAACTGTTTTTT.

Many counts were recorded for this clonotype. The chain uses TRBV7-2 and TRBJ2-1; the match to TRBD2 covers 16 bases. The CDR3 loop spans 16 amino acids. After removal of 7 bases from V and 9 bases from J, the junction contained 9 bases not matched to a gene. CDR1 is SGHTA, CDR2 FQGNSA, per germline. CDR3 amino acids: CASKEKGTSGRAEQFF. The DNA of the CDR3 is TGTGCCAGCAAAGAAAAAGGGACTAGCGGGAGGGCTGAGCAGTTCTTC. The complete variable domain, with remaining parts taken from reference TRBV7-2 and TRBJ2-1, reads GAGVSQSPSNKVTEKGKDVELRCDPISGHTALYWYRQSLGQGLEFLIYFQGNSAPDKSGLPSDRFSAERTGGSVSTLTIQRTQQEDSAVYLCASKEKGTSGRAEQFFGPGTRLTVL.

This clonotype occurred a few times. This chain links TRBV11-3 with TRBJ1-1; a weak D match, TRBD1 (6 bases). This CDR3 has 15 amino acids. Trimming took 5 bases from V and 10 from J, leaving 23 bases between them. Germline-derived CDR1 and CDR2 are SGHNT and YENEEA. The CDR3 DNA follows: TGTGCCAGCAGCCTACCCGGGACAAACACCCCTCGAGCTTTCTTT. Protein product: CASSLPGTNTPRAFF. Full variable domain (outside the CDR3, taken from reference TRBV11-3 and TRBJ1-1): EAGVVQSPRYKIIEKKQPVAFWCNPISGHNTLYWYLQNLGQGPELLIRYENEEAVDDSQLPKDRFSAERLKGVDSTLKIQPAELGDSAVYLCASSLPGTNTPRAFFGQGTRLTVV.

Details on this clonotype: Given a much more abundant clone one base away, this may be a read error. CDR3: CASSLGRTGAQPQHF. The CDR3 DNA reads TGTGCCAGCAGTTTAGGGAGGACAGGGGCTCAGCCCCAGCATTTT. The V call is TRBV28, the J call TRBJ1-5; 9 nucleotides align to TRBD1. This CDR3 region has 15 residues. Germline CDR1 is MDHEN and CDR2 is SYDVKM. Trimming cost V 2 bases and J 6 bases; bases outside gene matches: 5.

This rearrangement joins TRBV20-1 to TRBJ1-1; D not resolved. The V gene's germline CDR1 is DFQATT and CDR2 SNEGSKA (reference sequence). The CDR3 is made up of 14 amino acids. V lost 2 bases, J lost 2 bases, and 12 bases lay in between. CDR3 DNA sequence: TGCAGTGCTAGACGGTGGAACGTAAACACTGAAGCTTTCTTT. Translating gives CSARRWNVNTEAFF.

On this clonotype itself: This may be a read error: a much more frequent sequence differs by one nucleotide. The chain recombines TRBV6-2 or TRBV6-3 with TRBJ1-2; D is ambiguous. Germline loops: CDR1 MNHEY, CDR2 SVGEGT. This CDR3 region has 13 residues. The CDR3 spells CASSEGYGYGYAF. CDR3 bases: TGTGCCAGCAGTGAAGGGTACGGGTATGGCTACGCCTTC.

This clonotype was counted between two and nine times. The chain is built from TRBV30 and TRBJ2-7, with 7 bases that match TRBD1. This CDR3 is built from 12 residues. CDR1 and CDR2 from the germline V gene are GTSNPN and SVGIG (reference sequence). With 3 bases clipped from V and 1 base from J, the junction kept 0 bases outside the gene matches. In nucleotides, the CDR3 is TGTGCCTGGAGGGGACAGTCCTACGAGCAGTACTTC. Its protein product is CAWRGQSYEQYF. The complete variable domain, with remaining parts taken from reference TRBV30 and TRBJ2-7, reads SQTIHQWPATLVQPVGSPLSLECTVEGTSNPNLYWYRQAAGRGLQLLFYSVGIGQISSEVPQNLSASRPQDRQFILSSKKLLLSDSGFYLCAWRGQSYEQYFGPGTRLTVT.

This clonotype was recorded many times. The J gene is TRBJ2-7, the V gene TRBV11-2; TRBD2 aligns across 7 bases. CDR1 is SGHAT and CDR2 is FQNNGV in the germline V gene. The CDR3 extends over 15 amino acids. After removal of 4 bases from V and 2 bases from J, the junction contained 8 bases not matched to a gene. In DNA form, the CDR3 reads TGTGCCAGCAGCTCCATCGGGGGGTCTCCCTACGAGCAGTACTTC. This gives the protein CASSSIGGSPYEQYF.

This clonotype was observed many times. The rearrangement joins TRBV2 to TRBJ2-7; 11 positions match TRBD1. This CDR3 has 13 residues. V trimming: 8 bases; J trimming: 3 bases; junction bases outside the gene matches: 3. The germline CDR1 and CDR2 sequences are SNHLY and FYNNEI. The CDR3 DNA follows: TGTGCCAGCCGTGGGACAGGGGGCTACGAGCAGTACTTC. As protein: CASRGTGGYEQYF. Using reference TRBV2 and TRBJ2-7 for the parts outside the CDR3, the full variable domain is EPEVTQTPSHQVTQMGQEVILRCVPISNHLYFYWYRQILGQKVEFLVSFYNNEISEKSEIFDDQFSVERPDGSNFTLKIRSTKLEDSAMYFCASRGTGGYEQYFGPGTRLTVT.

This clonotype was recorded at least ten times. The chain combines TRBV20-1 with TRBJ2-3; D remains ambiguous. Germline-derived CDR1 and CDR2 are DFQATT and SNEGSKA (reference sequence). Deletions cut 0 bases from V and 1 base from J, with 5 bases between. The CDR3 is 13 amino acids. CDR3 sequence reads: CSAREKGTDTQYF. The CDR3 DNA reads as TGCAGTGCTAGAGAGAAGGGCACAGATACGCAGTATTTT.

This clonotype came up many times. The chain has TRBV24-1 and TRBJ2-1; TRBD2 agrees at 10 bases. Germline CDR1 is KGHDR and CDR2 is SFDVKD. J was trimmed by 6 bases and V by 7 bases; bases with no gene match: 5. This CDR3 is built from 14 residues. CDR3 loop: CATSRTSGPNEQFF. Written as DNA, the CDR3 is TGTGCCACCAGCCGGACTAGCGGACCCAATGAGCAGTTCTTC.

Only a few counts were recorded for this clonotype. This chain uses TRBV29-1 with TRBJ2-7; perhaps TRBD2 as D (5 bases). V dropped 6 bases and J dropped 8 bases, with 14 bases sitting between them. In germline, CDR1 is SQVTM, CDR2 ANQGSEA. This CDR3 spans 11 amino acids. CDR3 nucleotides: TGCAGCGTCTGGACTGGACCCCAGCAGTACTTC. Protein product: CSVWTGPQQYF.

The sample holds a few counts of this clonotype. The rearrangement uses TRBV7-3 and TRBJ2-2, with 7 bases aligning to TRBD2. This CDR3 has 17 residues. Looked up from germline, CDR1 is SGHTA and CDR2 is FQGTGA. Losses at the gene ends were 5 bases for V and 5 bases for J; bases not matched to a gene: 14. Here the CDR3 DNA reads TGTGCCAGCAGCCTGTACCCCGGGACTATAAGAACCGGGGAGCTGTTTTTT. This translates into CASSLYPGTIRTGELFF.

This clonotype was recorded at least ten times. This chain joins TRBV28 and TRBJ1-5; 7 nucleotides align to TRBD1. Trimming removed 6 bases from V and 3 bases from J; junction bases left unmatched: 5. The CDR3 has 14 amino acids. The germline CDR1 and CDR2 sequences are MDHEN and SYDVKM. CDR3: CASSLTGINQPQHF. DNA of the CDR3: TGTGCCAGCAGCCTGACAGGGATCAATCAGCCCCAGCATTTT.

The chain uses TRBV7-2 and TRBJ1-4; possibly TRBD1 for D (5 bases). V lost 8 bases, J lost 4 bases, and 11 bases lay in between. The CDR3 covers 13 residues. Germline CDR1 reads SGHTA; CDR2 reads FQGNSA. In DNA, the CDR3 is TGTGCCAGCGCGCAGGGTATTAATGAAAAACTGTTTTTT. Residues: CASAQGINEKLFF.

At least ten counts were recorded for this clonotype. Just one base apart from a much larger clone, this may be a read error. The rearrangement links TRBV6-5 to TRBJ1-5, with D perhaps TRBD1 (5 bases). V shed 4 bases and J shed 4 bases, with 11 bases lying between them. This CDR3 has 14 amino acids. Germline CDR1 reads MNHEY; CDR2 reads SVGAGI. CDR3 sequence reads: CASSSGRVNQPQHF. The CDR3 bases are TGTGCCAGCAGTTCGGGACGGGTGAATCAGCCCCAGCATTTT.

This clonotype was seen ten or more times. The V gene is TRBV28, the J gene TRBJ2-1; perhaps D is TRBD1 or TRBD2 (6 bases each). The CDR3 runs to 13 residues. V dropped 6 bases and J dropped 4 bases, with 10 bases sitting between them. Per the germline V gene, CDR1 is MDHEN and CDR2 is SYDVKM. The CDR3 is CASRRGGYNEQFF. CDR3 DNA: TGTGCCAGCAGGAGAGGGGGGTACAATGAGCAGTTCTTC.

This clonotype occurred many times. The rearrangement joins TRBV11-2 to TRBJ2-4, with D maybe TRBD1 (6 bases). Germline CDR1 reads SGHAT; CDR2 reads FQNNGV. V lost 4 bases and J lost 0, with 16 bases in between. CDR3 size: 17 residues. The CDR3 DNA follows: TGTGCCAGCAGCTCGGACAGTTACCTCTTAGCCAAAAACATTCAGTACTTC. Encoded protein: CASSSDSYLLAKNIQYF.

There are a few counts of this clonotype. A clone one base away is much larger, so this may be a read error. Lacking the conserved final phenylalanine or tryptophan, this CDR3 likely reflects a read error. The chain joins TRBV28 to TRBJ1-5; D is unclear. Trimming removed 2 bases at V and 7 bases at J, with 9 bases between. Germline loops: CDR1 MDHEN, CDR2 SYDVKM. The CDR3 runs 13 residues. The CDR3 DNA follows: TGTGCCAGCAGTTTACCTCCATTACAGCCCCAGCATCTT. It codes for CASSLPPLQPQHL.

This clonotype was observed a few times. This CDR3 reads CASSVVYFSESDATNEKLFF. The DNA for the CDR3 is TGTGCCAGCAGCGTAGTTTATTTTTCGGAGTCGGACGCAACTAATGAAAAACTGTTTTTT. V and J are TRBV9 and TRBJ1-4; D is uncertain. Trimming removed 0 bases from V and 0 bases from J, with 21 bases in between. CDR3 length: 20 residues. CDR1 and CDR2 from the germline V gene are SGDLS and YYNGEE.

In this sample, this clonotype turned up a few times. The V call is TRBV13, the J call TRBJ1-2; D may be TRBD1 (5 bases). V was trimmed by 5 bases and J by 3 bases, leaving 10 bases between them. CDR3 length equals 13 residues. The germline gives CDR1 PRHDT, CDR2 FYEKMQ (reference sequence). In DNA form, the CDR3 reads TGTGCCAGCAGCCTCCGGGGGTACTATGGCTACACCTTC. Amino acids: CASSLRGYYGYTF.

The chain is built from TRBV6-1 and TRBJ1-6, with TRBD1 matching 8 bases. Germline values: CDR1 MNHNS, CDR2 SASEGT. The CDR3 runs 13 residues. The trim removed 8 bases at V and 6 bases at J, leaving 3 bases unmatched. The CDR3 reads CASGDRSNSPLHF. The CDR3 DNA sequence: TGTGCCAGCGGGGACAGGAGTAATTCACCCCTCCACTTT.